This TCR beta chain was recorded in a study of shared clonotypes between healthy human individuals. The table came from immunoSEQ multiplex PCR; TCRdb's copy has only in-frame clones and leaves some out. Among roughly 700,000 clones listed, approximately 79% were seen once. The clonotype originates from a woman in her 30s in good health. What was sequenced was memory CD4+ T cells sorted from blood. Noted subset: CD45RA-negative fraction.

DNA for the CDR3: TGTGCCACCAGCAGATCCTCCATTAGAGTGGGGGAGACCCAGTACTTC. Protein product: CATSRSSIRVGETQYF. The rearrangement uses TRBV15 and TRBJ2-5; D is unresolved. The CDR3 runs 16 residues. Germline assignment: CDR1 LNHNV and CDR2 YYDKDF (reference sequence). V dropped 2 bases and J dropped 5 bases, with 18 bases sitting between them.